The present entry profiles one T cell receptor (beta chain) with its context. The germline V gene encodes CDR1 SGHRS and CDR2 YFSETQ. Trimming took 0 bases from V and 1 from J, leaving 16 bases between them. The CDR3 has 18 amino acids. The sample is drawn from a study of identical twins. Each cDNA held unique molecular identifiers, and template switching gave it a universal primer site. TCRdb passed the 5' RACE reads through MiXCR, listing each CDR3 protein once. The table lists under 1 million distinct CDR3 sequences, about 12% of them singletons. This same sample was also part of a study on yellow fever vaccine responses in identical twins.

What was sequenced was PBMCs. The source of this sequence is a woman younger than 30 in good health. The chain uses TRBV5-1 and TRBJ2-2; D tentatively reads TRBD1 or TRBD2 (5 bases each). The CDR3 loop is CASSLAPLGVGNTGELFF. The CDR3 bases are TGCGCCAGCAGCTTGGCCCCCTTGGGGGTTGGGAACACCGGGGAGCTGTTTTTT.